Given below is one TCR beta chain in context. Sequenced by immunoSEQ multiplex PCR; TCRdb stores in-frame clones only, minus some. There are around 150,000 clones in the sample; under 96% occur only once, and under 1.2% lies in the top ten. The data derive from a study of control samples from healthy donors and cancer patients. This receptor was identified in a woman in her thirties in good health. Sequencing used blood.

CDR3 amino acids: CASSNWEGGYSNQPQHF. As DNA, the CDR3 is TGTGCCAGCAGCAACTGGGAGGGGGGCTATAGCAATCAGCCCCAGCATTTT. This chain joins TRBV7-8 and TRBJ1-5; the D gene is possibly TRBD1 (6 bases). Trimming pared 5 bases from V and 0 bases from J, leaving 17 bases between. The CDR3 is 17 residues long. Germline CDR1 SGHVS, CDR2 FQNEAQ.